This T cell receptor (beta chain) appears in the sequencing data of a study of spatial heterogeneity in lung cancer. Each CDR3 protein is one row after TCRdb ran MiXCR on the 5' RACE reads. The sample has about 6,900 distinct CDR3 sequences, around 4% seen once. Described time point: sample taken at primary tumor resection. Unsorted tumor, nontumor lung tissue or cryopreserved PBMC supplied the whole RNA. There are many counts of this clonotype. The CDR3 consists of 15 residues. Germline CDR1 reads SGHRS; CDR2 reads YFSETQ. Between the trimmed V and J ends, which lost 8 bases and 3 bases, there was a span of 20 bases.

The rearrangement joins TRBV5-1 to TRBJ1-2; D might be TRBD1 (5 bases). The receptor was derived from a female donor with early-stage non-small cell lung cancer. The specimen was normal lung tissue next to the tumor, collected at surgery. Written as DNA, the CDR3 is TGCGCCAGTAAAACAACCGGGACCGACTACTATGGCTACACCTTC. Translation: CASKTTGTDYYGYTF.